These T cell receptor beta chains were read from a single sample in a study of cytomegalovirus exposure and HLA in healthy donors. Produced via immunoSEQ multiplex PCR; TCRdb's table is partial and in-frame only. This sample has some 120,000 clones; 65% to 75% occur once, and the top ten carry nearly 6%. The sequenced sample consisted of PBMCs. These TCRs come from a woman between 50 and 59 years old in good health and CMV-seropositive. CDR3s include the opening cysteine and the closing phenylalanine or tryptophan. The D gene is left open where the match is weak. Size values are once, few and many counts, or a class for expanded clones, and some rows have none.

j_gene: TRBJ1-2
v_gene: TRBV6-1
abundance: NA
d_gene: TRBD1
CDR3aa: CASSEVGDRGRRGYGYTF
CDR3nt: TGTGCCAGCAGTGAAGTGGGGGACAGGGGGCGAAGGGGCTATGGCTACACCTTC

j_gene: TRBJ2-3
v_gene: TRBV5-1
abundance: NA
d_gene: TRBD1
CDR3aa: CASSREGAVGTDTQYF
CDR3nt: TGCGCCAGCAGCCGAGAGGGGGCGGTAGGTACAGATACGCAGTATTTT

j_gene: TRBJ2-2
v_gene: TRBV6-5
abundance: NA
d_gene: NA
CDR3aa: CASSLLGSGELFF
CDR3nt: TGTGCCAGCAGCTTATTGGGCTCCGGGGAGCTGTTTTTT

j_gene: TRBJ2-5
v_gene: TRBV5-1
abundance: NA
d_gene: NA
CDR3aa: CASSDSEETQYF
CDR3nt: TGCGCCAGCAGCGACTCCGAAGAGACCCAGTACTTC

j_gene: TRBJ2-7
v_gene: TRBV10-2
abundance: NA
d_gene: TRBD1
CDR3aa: CASRGTGNLYEQYF
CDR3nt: TGCGCCAGCAGAGGGACAGGGAATTTATACGAGCAGTACTTC

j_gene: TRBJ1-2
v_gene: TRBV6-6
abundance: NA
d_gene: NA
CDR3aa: CASSPQGGLNYGYTF
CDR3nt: TGTGCCAGCAGCCCACAGGGAGGGCTTAACTATGGCTACACCTTC

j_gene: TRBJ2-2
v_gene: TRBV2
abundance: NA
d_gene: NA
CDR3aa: CASSERRELFF
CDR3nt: TGTGCCAGCAGTGAACGTAGGGAGCTGTTTTTT

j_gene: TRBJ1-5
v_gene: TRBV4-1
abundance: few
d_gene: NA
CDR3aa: CASSQPGLYQPQHF
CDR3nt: TGCGCCAGCAGCCAACCAGGGTTGTATCAGCCCCAGCATTTT

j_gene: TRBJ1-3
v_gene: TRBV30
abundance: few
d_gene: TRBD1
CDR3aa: CACTGALGNTIYF
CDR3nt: TGTGCCTGTACAGGGGCCCTAGGAAACACCATATATTTT

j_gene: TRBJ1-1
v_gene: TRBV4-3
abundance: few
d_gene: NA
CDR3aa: CASSPSGMNTEAFF
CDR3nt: TGCGCCAGCAGCCCTTCAGGTATGAACACTGAAGCTTTCTTT

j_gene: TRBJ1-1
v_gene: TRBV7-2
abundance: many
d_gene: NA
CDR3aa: CASGRQRNTEAFF
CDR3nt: TGTGCCAGCGGTAGACAGAGGAACACTGAAGCTTTCTTT

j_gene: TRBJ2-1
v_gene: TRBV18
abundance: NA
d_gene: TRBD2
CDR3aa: CASSLAGTSGGSSYNEQFF
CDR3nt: TGTGCCAGCTCACTCGCCGGGACTAGCGGGGGAAGCTCCTACAATGAGCAGTTCTTC

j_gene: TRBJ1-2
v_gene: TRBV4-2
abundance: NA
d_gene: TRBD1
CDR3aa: CASSPRDSVYGYTF
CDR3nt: TGTGCCAGCAGCCCCCGGGACAGCGTCTATGGCTACACCTTC

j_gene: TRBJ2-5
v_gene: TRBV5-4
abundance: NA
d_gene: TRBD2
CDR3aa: CASSPWGGSEGVQYF
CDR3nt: TGTGCCAGCAGCCCATGGGGGGGGTCCGAGGGCGTCCAGTACTTC

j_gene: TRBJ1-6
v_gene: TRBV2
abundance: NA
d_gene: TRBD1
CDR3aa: CASSERTGVSPLHF
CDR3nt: TGTGCCAGCAGTGAGAGGACAGGCGTATCACCCCTCCACTTT

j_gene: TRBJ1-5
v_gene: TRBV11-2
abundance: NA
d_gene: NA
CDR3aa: CASATGERQPQHF
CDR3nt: TGTGCCAGCGCGACCGGGGAACGGCAGCCCCAGCATTTT

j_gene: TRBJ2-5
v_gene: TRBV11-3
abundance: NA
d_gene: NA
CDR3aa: CASSFGETQYF
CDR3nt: TGTGCCAGCAGCTTCGGGGAGACCCAGTACTTC

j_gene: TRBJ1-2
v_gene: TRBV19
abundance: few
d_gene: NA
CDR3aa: CASGTRGGYTF
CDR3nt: TGTGCCAGTGGGACTCGGGGGGGCTACACCTTC

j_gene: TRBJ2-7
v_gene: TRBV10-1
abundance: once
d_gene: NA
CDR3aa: CASSESGKSGEQYF
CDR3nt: TGCGCCAGCAGTGAGTCAGGCAAGTCAGGCGAGCAGTACTTC

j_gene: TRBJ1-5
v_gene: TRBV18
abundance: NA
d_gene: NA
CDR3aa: CASSPGLASNQPQHF
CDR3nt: TGTGCCAGCTCACCAGGGTTAGCTTCCAATCAGCCCCAGCATTTT

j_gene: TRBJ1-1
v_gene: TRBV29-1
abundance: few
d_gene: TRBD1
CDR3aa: CSVAKGAMNTEAFF
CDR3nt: TGCAGCGTCGCGAAGGGGGCTATGAACACTGAAGCTTTCTTT

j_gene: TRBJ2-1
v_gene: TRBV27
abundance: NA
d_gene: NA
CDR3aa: CASSFSLFNEQFF
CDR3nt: TGTGCCAGCAGTTTCTCACTTTTCAATGAGCAGTTCTTC

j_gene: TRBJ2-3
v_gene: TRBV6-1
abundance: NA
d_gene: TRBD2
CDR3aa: CASTFGGGGTDTQYF
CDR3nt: TGTGCCAGCACCTTCGGGGGGGGAGGCACAGATACGCAGTATTTT

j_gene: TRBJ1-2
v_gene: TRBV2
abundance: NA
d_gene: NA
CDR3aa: CASRPGLNYGYTF
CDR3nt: TGTGCCAGCAGGCCAGGCTTGAACTATGGCTACACCTTC

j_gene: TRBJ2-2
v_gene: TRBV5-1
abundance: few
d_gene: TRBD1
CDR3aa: CASSFGQGTGELFF
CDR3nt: TGCGCCAGCAGCTTCGGACAGGGGACCGGGGAGCTGTTTTTT

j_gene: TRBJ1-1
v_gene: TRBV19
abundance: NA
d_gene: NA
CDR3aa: CASSIGVNTEAFF
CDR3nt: TGTGCCAGTAGTATTGGAGTAAACACTGAAGCTTTCTTT

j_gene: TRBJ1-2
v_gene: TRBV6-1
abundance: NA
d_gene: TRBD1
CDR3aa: CASSEPQGAHFGYTF
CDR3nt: TGTGCCAGCAGTGAACCACAGGGGGCGCATTTTGGCTACACCTTC

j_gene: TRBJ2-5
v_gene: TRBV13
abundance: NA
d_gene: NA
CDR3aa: CASGIGGSTQYF
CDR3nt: TGTGCCAGCGGGATTGGGGGCTCGACCCAGTACTTC

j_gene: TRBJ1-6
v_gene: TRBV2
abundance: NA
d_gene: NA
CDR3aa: CASRDMSSYNSPLHF
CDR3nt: TGTGCCAGCAGGGACATGAGCTCCTATAATTCACCCCTCCACTTT